The next 27 T cell receptor beta chains were all read from a single sample in a study of blood T cell repertoires in COVID-19 (dated by TCRdb to about 2020). The receptor library was made with the immunoSEQ multiplex PCR assay. In TCRdb, the immuneACCESS table is reduced to in-frame sequences with V and J assigned. These tables do not hold every clone; where another copy was compared, an unresolved V gene accounts for under half, and the others remain unexplained. The sample profile shows just over 250,000 clones; under 90% of them were found once. 3.5% to 5% of the sample is taken by the ten largest. What was sequenced was PBMCs or T cells enriched from blood (not recorded which). The receptors shown here come from a man aged 25 to 45 with acute COVID-19.

The chain joins TRBV7-2 to TRBJ1-1, with a weak D call TRBD1 (6 bases). The germline V and J ends were trimmed by 2 bases and 10 bases, with 23 bases remaining between them. This CDR3 is 16 amino acids long. Germline V gene data show CDR1 as SGHTA and CDR2 as FQGNSA. The CDR3 bases are TGTGCCAGCAGCTTACCGTACGCGGGGGGCGACGGGGGAGCTTTCTTT. This codes for CASSLPYAGGDGGAFF. The full variable domain, its missing parts supplied by reference TRBV7-2 and TRBJ1-1, is GAGVSQSPSNKVTEKGKDVELRCDPISGHTALYWYRQSLGQGLEFLIYFQGNSAPDKSGLPSDRFSAERTGGSVSTLTIQRTQQEDSAVYLCASSLPYAGGDGGAFFGQGTRLTVV.

The CDR3 region has the DNA TGTGCCAGCAGCCTCCAGACAGGGGGGTTGAGCAATCAGCCCCAGCATTTT. It yields the protein CASSLQTGGLSNQPQHF. The rearrangement uses TRBV3-1 (or the pseudogene TRBV3-2) and TRBJ1-5; 9 positions agree with TRBD1. This CDR3 is built from 17 residues. Germline CDR1 LGHDT, CDR2 YNNKEL (reference sequence). Losses at the gene ends were 4 bases for V and 1 base for J; bases not matched to a gene: 8.

The V gene is TRBV10-1, the J gene TRBJ2-3; 12 nucleotides align to TRBD2. The CDR3 covers 15 residues. The germline V gene has CDR1 WNHNN and CDR2 SYGVQD (reference sequence). The J segment lost 4 bases and the V segment lost 2 bases, leaving 1 base of the junction unmatched. CDR3 in DNA: TGCGCCAGCAGTGAGCTAGCGGGGGGGCCAGATACGCAGTATTTT. Translated, it gives CASSELAGGPDTQYF.

The chain uses TRBV14 and TRBJ2-2; possible D gene TRBD1, 6 bases. The V gene lost 2 bases and the J gene lost 1 base, with 23 bases spanning the gap. The CDR3 extends over 20 amino acids. Germline V CDR1 and CDR2: SGHDN, FVKESK. This CDR3 is CASSQRARAGALGNTGELFF. CDR3 nucleotide sequence: TGTGCCAGCAGCCAAAGAGCACGGGCAGGGGCTCTGGGGAACACCGGGGAGCTGTTTTTT.

This chain uses TRBV5-1 with TRBJ2-6, with D perhaps matching TRBD1 (5 bases). CDR1 and CDR2 (germline): SGHRS, YFSETQ. The CDR3 runs to 20 residues. The V and J ends lost 3 bases and 0 bases respectively, with 22 bases between them. In nucleotides, the CDR3 is TGCGCCAGCAGCTCCCCCCGTGGGGCCGAACCCCACTCTGGGGCCAACGTCCTGACTTTC. Amino acids: CASSSPRGAEPHSGANVLTF.

This clone occurred once. The CDR3 spells CARTGGDTEAFF. The CDR3 DNA reads TGTGCCCGAACTGGAGGCGACACTGAAGCTTTCTTT. This chain uses TRBV2 with TRBJ1-1; D remains unclear. Germline CDR1 SNHLY, CDR2 FYNNEI. V lost 11 bases to trimming and J lost 3 bases, with 13 bases between them. This CDR3 region has 12 residues.

Only one count was recorded for this clone. This chain uses TRBV7-2 with TRBJ2-5, with D unresolved. The CDR3 covers 12 residues. Trimming took 5 bases from V and 7 from J, leaving 11 bases between them. Germline V CDR1 and CDR2: SGHTA, FQGNSA. In nucleotides, the CDR3 is TGTGCCAGCAGCCCCGACATCGGGACCCAGTACTTC. Encoded protein: CASSPDIGTQYF.

The rearrangement joins TRBV4-2 to TRBJ1-4; 7 bases line up with TRBD1. The V gene's germline CDR1 is LGHNA and CDR2 YNFKEQ. The CDR3 contains 15 residues. Trimming removed 4 bases from V and 8 bases from J; junction bases left unmatched: 10. As DNA, the CDR3 is TGTGCCAGCAGCCGATGGGACGGGACAGAAGAAAAACTGTTTTTT. Translation: CASSRWDGTEEKLFF.

The chain uses TRBV28 and TRBJ1-6, with TRBD1 matching 7 bases. Germline CDR1 MDHEN, CDR2 SYDVKM. V was pared by 6 bases and J by 13 bases, with 15 bases of the junction left unmatched. This CDR3 comprises 15 residues. The CDR3 here is CASSSIQGGVAPLHF. The CDR3 nucleotides are TGTGCCAGCAGCTCGATTCAGGGGGGCGTGGCGCCCCTCCACTTT.

This clone was seen more than once but under ten times. The gene calls are TRBV2 and TRBJ1-2; TRBD1 matches at 10 bases. CDR1 and CDR2 from the germline V gene are SNHLY and FYNNEI. This CDR3 comprises 16 residues. Trimming removed 8 bases from V and 6 bases from J; junction bases left unmatched: 15. The CDR3 spells CASPKGQGLNSNGYTF. The CDR3 nucleotides read TGTGCCAGCCCAAAGGGACAGGGGCTTAATTCAAATGGCTACACCTTC.

This chain connects TRBV20-1 to TRBJ1-2, with TRBD1 matching over 9 bases. From germline, CDR1 is DFQATT and CDR2 SNEGSKA (reference sequence). V was pared by 3 bases and J by 4 bases, with 3 bases of the junction left unmatched. This CDR3 comprises 13 residues. The DNA for the CDR3 is TGCAGTGCTAGTCAGACAGGGGGCTATGGCTACACCTTC. Protein product: CSASQTGGYGYTF.

This chain joins TRBV27 and TRBJ1-6; 7 bases align to TRBD1. The V and J ends lost 5 bases and 9 bases, in that order; junction bases with no gene match: 13. Germline lookup yields CDR1 MNHEY and CDR2 SMNVEV (reference sequence). This CDR3 has 16 amino acids. DNA for the CDR3: TGTGCCAGCAGTCTATACAACAGGGGAGGTAGTTCACCCCTCCACTTT. The encoded protein is CASSLYNRGGSSPLHF.

CDR3 DNA sequence: TGTGCCAGCAGTTTAAGTAGGGGACAGGGGAATCATGAGCAGTTCTTC. It codes for CASSLSRGQGNHEQFF. The chain links TRBV27 to TRBJ2-1; 10 positions match TRBD1. This CDR3 spans 16 amino acids. Trimming removed 2 bases from V and 8 bases from J; junction bases left unmatched: 9. The germline V gene has CDR1 MNHEY and CDR2 SMNVEV (reference sequence).

For this clone: This specimen includes other DNA sequences encoding the same CDR3. The V gene is TRBV28, the J gene TRBJ1-4; 8 nucleotides line up with TRBD1. Looked up from germline, CDR1 is MDHEN and CDR2 is SYDVKM. The CDR3 length is 14 residues. With V trimmed by 6 bases and J by 4 bases, 4 bases remained unmatched. The CDR3 here is CASSRQGINEKLFF. The CDR3 DNA is TGTGCCAGCAGCCGACAGGGGATTAATGAAAAACTGTTTTTT.

A few counts support this clone. This chain uses TRBV19 with TRBJ2-3, with 9 positions matching TRBD1. The CDR3 extends over 14 amino acids. The ends lost 6 bases at V and 5 bases at J; junction bases unmatched: 6. CDR1 is LNHDA and CDR2 is SQIVND in the germline V gene (reference sequence). Here the CDR3 DNA reads TGTGCCAGTAGCCCGACAGGGGGGGAAGATACGCAGTATTTT. Residues: CASSPTGGEDTQYF.

V is TRBV4-3 and J is TRBJ2-3, with TRBD2 identical over 8 bases. The CDR3 extends over 15 amino acids. CDR1 LGHNA and CDR2 YSLEER come from the germline V gene. V lost 3 bases and J lost 1; bases outside the gene matches: 3. CDR3 in DNA: TGCGCCAGCAGCCACGGGGGGGACGGCACAGATACGCAGTATTTT. Its translation: CASSHGGDGTDTQYF.

This chain connects TRBV15 to TRBJ1-1; no definite D call. V lost 5 bases, J lost 5 bases, and 9 bases lay in between. The germline V gene encodes CDR1 LNHNV and CDR2 YYDKDF (reference sequence). The CDR3 sequence is 12 residues long. CDR3 protein: CATSPAGTEAFF. The CDR3 DNA follows: TGTGCCACCAGCCCAGCGGGGACTGAAGCTTTCTTT.

V usage is TRBV9 and J usage is TRBJ2-2; TRBD1 might be the D (6 bases). Germline-derived CDR1 and CDR2 are SGDLS and YYNGEE. Trimming stripped 1 base from V and 3 bases from J, with 10 bases between. The CDR3 spans 15 residues. The CDR3 coding sequence is TGTGCCAGCAGCGTATTAGACAGGTACACCGGGGAGCTGTTTTTT. Translation gives CASSVLDRYTGELFF.

V usage is TRBV4-1 and J usage is TRBJ1-6; 9 nucleotides line up with TRBD1. Trimming cost V 0 bases and J 9 bases; bases outside gene matches: 3. The CDR3 spans 15 residues. Looked up from germline, CDR1 is MGHRA and CDR2 is YSYEKL. The CDR3 bases are TGCGCCAGCAGCCAAGATGGACAGGGGTCTTCACCCCTCCACTTT. It codes for CASSQDGQGSSPLHF.

The rearrangement joins TRBV6-1 to TRBJ2-1; 8 nucleotides align to TRBD2. V lost 1 base to trimming and J lost 8 bases; unmatched junction nucleotides: 4. The germline gives CDR1 MNHNS, CDR2 SASEGT. The CDR3 has 14 amino acids. The CDR3: CASSEETGRDEQFF. The CDR3 DNA sequence: TGTGCCAGCAGTGAAGAAACCGGGAGGGATGAGCAGTTCTTC.

The chain carries TRBV14 and TRBJ1-1; no clear D gene. The CDR3 contains 14 residues. Germline values: CDR1 SGHDN, CDR2 FVKESK. Trimming removed 5 bases from V and 5 bases from J, with 15 bases in between. Here the CDR3 reads CASSFETPVTEAFF. The CDR3 DNA reads TGTGCCAGCAGCTTCGAAACTCCGGTGACTGAAGCTTTCTTT.

The chain recombines TRBV6-5 with TRBJ2-5; 7 nucleotides match TRBD1. CDR3 length: 15 residues. The trim removed 6 bases at V and 1 base at J, leaving 8 bases unmatched. Germline CDR1 reads MNHEY; CDR2 reads SVGAGI. CDR3 sequence reads: CASRGSTGLQETQYF. CDR3 in DNA: TGTGCCAGCAGGGGATCGACAGGGCTCCAAGAGACCCAGTACTTC.

This clone was observed a few times. V gene TRBV7-7 combines with J gene TRBJ2-5; 9 bases align to TRBD1. This CDR3 has 15 amino acids. The germline V gene has CDR1 SSHAT and CDR2 FNYEAQ (reference sequence). J gave up 5 bases and V 5 bases, and 9 bases lay outside the gene matches. Written as DNA, the CDR3 is TGTGCCAGCAGCCCAGCCGGGACAGGGAGGGAGACCCAGTACTTC. Protein sequence: CASSPAGTGRETQYF.

This sequence joins TRBV19 and TRBJ1-2, with D perhaps TRBD1 (6 bases). Germline V gene lookup returns CDR1 LNHDA and CDR2 SQIVND (reference sequence). Trimming shortened V by 8 bases and J by 0 bases, and 10 bases separated the two germline ends. The CDR3 covers 13 residues. CDR3 protein: CASRTGTNYGYTF. The CDR3 DNA reads TGTGCCAGTCGTACAGGGACTAACTATGGCTACACCTTC.

The CDR3 region has the DNA TGTGCCAGCTCACCCCTACTAGCGGGAGGTCCCAATGAGCAGTTCTTC. It yields the protein CASSPLLAGGPNEQFF. The V call is TRBV18, the J call TRBJ2-1; 12 bases line up with TRBD2. Looked up from germline, CDR1 is KGHSH and CDR2 is LQKENI. There are 16 residues in the CDR3. Germline trimming cut 3 bases from V and 6 bases from J; bases unmatched to any gene: 6.

The rearrangement links TRBV19 to TRBJ2-1; TRBD1 matches 7 bases. The CDR3 length is 16 residues. The junction had 10 bases not matched to a gene; V was cut back by 5 bases and J by 3 bases. Germline lookup yields CDR1 LNHDA and CDR2 SQIVND (reference sequence). CDR3 in amino acids: CASSAREDRYYNEQFF. The CDR3 nucleotides are TGTGCCAGTAGTGCTCGTGAGGACAGGTACTACAATGAGCAGTTCTTC.

V is TRBV7-2 and J is TRBJ2-2; 7 bases are a match to TRBD1. From germline, CDR1 is SGHTA and CDR2 FQGNSA. The J segment lost 4 bases and the V segment lost 4 bases, leaving 9 bases of the junction unmatched. The CDR3 runs to 16 residues. CDR3 in DNA: TGTGCCAGCAGCTCCCCTCGACCAGGGGGCACCGGGGAGCTGTTTTTT. It yields the protein CASSSPRPGGTGELFF.